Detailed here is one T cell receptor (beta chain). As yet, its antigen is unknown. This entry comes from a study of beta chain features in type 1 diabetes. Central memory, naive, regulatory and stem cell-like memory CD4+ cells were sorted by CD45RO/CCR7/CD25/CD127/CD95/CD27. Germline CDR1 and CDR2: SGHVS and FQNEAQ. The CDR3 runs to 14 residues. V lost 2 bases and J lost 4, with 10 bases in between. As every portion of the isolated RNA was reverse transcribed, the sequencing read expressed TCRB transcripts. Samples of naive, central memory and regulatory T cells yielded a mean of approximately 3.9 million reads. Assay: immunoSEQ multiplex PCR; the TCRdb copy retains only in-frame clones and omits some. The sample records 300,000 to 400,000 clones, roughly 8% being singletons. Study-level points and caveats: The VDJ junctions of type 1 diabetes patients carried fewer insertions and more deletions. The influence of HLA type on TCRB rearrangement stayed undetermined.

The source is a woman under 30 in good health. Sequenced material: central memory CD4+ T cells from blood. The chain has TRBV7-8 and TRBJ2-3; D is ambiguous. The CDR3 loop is CASSLSLHSDTQYF. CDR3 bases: TGTGCCAGCAGCTTATCCCTTCACTCAGATACGCAGTATTTT.